This passage covers 5 T cell receptor beta chains from one sample sequenced in a study of cytomegalovirus exposure and HLA in healthy donors. The study ran its PCR with 60 Vbeta and 13 Jbeta primers. The repertoire was sequenced with immunoSEQ multiplex PCR; TCRdb's copy has only in-frame clones and lacks some. The table has about 270,000 clones, roughly two thirds seen once; the top ten hold 2% to 2.5%. Sample: PBMCs. The source of these receptors is a female donor in good health and CMV-seronegative.

This chain uses TRBV11-2 with TRBJ2-7; D gene ambiguous. V was clipped by 5 bases and J by 5 bases, with 10 bases between them. Germline loops: CDR1 SGHAT, CDR2 FQNNGV. The CDR3 contains 12 residues. Here the CDR3 DNA reads TGTGCCAGCAGCGCCATACACGACGAGCAGTACTTC. It yields the protein CASSAIHDEQYF.

This chain links TRBV15 with TRBJ2-1; weak D call: TRBD1 (6 bases). This CDR3 contains 17 residues. Germline V gene lookup returns CDR1 LNHNV and CDR2 YYDKDF (reference sequence). The V end was cut by 1 base, the J end by 2 bases, with 15 bases between. The CDR3 sequence is CATSRARGGSTYNEQFF. CDR3 DNA: TGTGCCACCAGCAGAGCCAGGGGCGGCTCAACCTACAATGAGCAGTTCTTC.

J is TRBJ1-1 and V is TRBV5-1; 8 nucleotides line up with TRBD1. V lost 0 bases, J lost 1 base, and 5 bases stayed unmatched. CDR3 length: 16 residues. Germline CDR1 is SGHRS and CDR2 is YFSETQ. In DNA, the CDR3 is TGCGCCAGCAGCTTGGGTCAGGGGGCCCCGAACACTGAAGCTTTCTTT. This gives the protein CASSLGQGAPNTEAFF.

This clone showed up just once. The rearrangement links TRBV9 to TRBJ2-7; TRBD1 aligns across 7 bases. Germline CDR1 is SGDLS and CDR2 is YYNGEE. CDR3 length: 14 residues. Losses at the gene ends were 0 bases for V and 2 bases for J; bases not matched to a gene: 2. CDR3 DNA: TGTGCCAGCAGCGTAGCTGGGACAGCCTACGAGCAGTACTTC. This translates into CASSVAGTAYEQYF.

This chain uses TRBV7-2 with TRBJ2-5; D is unclear. Germline CDR1 reads SGHTA; CDR2 reads FQGNSA. Trimming shortened V by 4 bases and J by 0 bases, and 6 bases separated the two germline ends. The CDR3 is made up of 13 amino acids. DNA for the CDR3: TGTGCCAGCAGCTCCCTGTACCAAGAGACCCAGTACTTC. This codes for CASSSLYQETQYF.